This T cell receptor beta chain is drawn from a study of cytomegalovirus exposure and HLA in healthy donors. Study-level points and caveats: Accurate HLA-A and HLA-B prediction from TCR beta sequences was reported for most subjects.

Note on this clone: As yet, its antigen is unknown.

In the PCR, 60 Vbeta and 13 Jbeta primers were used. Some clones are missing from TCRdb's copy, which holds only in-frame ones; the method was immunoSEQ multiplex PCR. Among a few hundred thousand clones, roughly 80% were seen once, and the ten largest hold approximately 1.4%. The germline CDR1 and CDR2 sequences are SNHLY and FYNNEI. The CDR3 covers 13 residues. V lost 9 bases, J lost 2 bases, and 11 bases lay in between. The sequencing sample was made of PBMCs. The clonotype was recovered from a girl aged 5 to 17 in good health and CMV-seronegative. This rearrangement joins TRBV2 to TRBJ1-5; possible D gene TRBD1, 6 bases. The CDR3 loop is CARSTGGNQPQHF. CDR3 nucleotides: TGTGCCAGATCGACAGGCGGCAATCAGCCCCAGCATTTT. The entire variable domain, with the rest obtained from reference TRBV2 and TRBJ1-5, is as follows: EPEVTQTPSHQVTQMGQEVILRCVPISNHLYFYWYRQILGQKVEFLVSFYNNEISEKSEIFDDQFSVERPDGSNFTLKIRSTKLEDSAMYFCARSTGGNQPQHFGDGTRLSIL.